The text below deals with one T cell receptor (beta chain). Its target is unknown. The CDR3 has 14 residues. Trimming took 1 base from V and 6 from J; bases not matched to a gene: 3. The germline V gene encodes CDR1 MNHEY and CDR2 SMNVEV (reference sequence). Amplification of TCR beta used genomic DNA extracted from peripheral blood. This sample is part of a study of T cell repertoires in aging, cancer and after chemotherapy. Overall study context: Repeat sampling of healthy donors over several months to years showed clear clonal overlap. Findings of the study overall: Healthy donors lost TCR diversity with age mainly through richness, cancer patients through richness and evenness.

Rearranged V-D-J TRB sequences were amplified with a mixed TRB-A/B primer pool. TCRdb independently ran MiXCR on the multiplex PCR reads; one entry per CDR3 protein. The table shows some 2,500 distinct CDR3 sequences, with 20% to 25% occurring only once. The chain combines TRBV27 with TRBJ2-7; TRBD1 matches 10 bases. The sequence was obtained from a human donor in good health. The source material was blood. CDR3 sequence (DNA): TGTGCCAGCAGTTTATTGGGGACAGGGGTCGAGCAGTACTTC. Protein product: CASSLLGTGVEQYF.